This TCR beta chain came from a study of cytomegalovirus exposure and HLA in healthy donors. Germline values: CDR1 MGHDK, CDR2 SYGVNS. Trimming at V came to 1 base and at J to 4 bases, leaving 4 bases not matched to a gene. This CDR3 spans 16 amino acids. Amplification used 60 Vbeta primers and 13 Jbeta primers. Sequencing used immunoSEQ multiplex PCR; TCRdb keeps in-frame clones, though not all of them. The sample lists 150,000 or so clones, approximately 82% seen once, with 6.6% in the top ten. Comments on this clone: The antigen remains unidentified.

Findings and limits, study-wide: A later examination showed that TCR association rates differed by HLA locus, with DRB1 most and HLA-C fewest. Rarity marked most TCR sequences, yet some public TCRs occurred in many donors. Most of the TCR beta V segments (in an earlier analysis) were productive either about 87% or about 30% of the time.

This sequence was found in a woman in her fifties or sixties in good health and CMV-seropositive. The chain joins TRBV25-1 to TRBJ2-1; TRBD2 matches 10 bases. The sample taken for sequencing was PBMCs. This CDR3 is CASSESWTSGYNEQFF. The CDR3 nucleotides are TGTGCCAGCAGTGAATCGTGGACTAGCGGATACAATGAGCAGTTCTTC.